The 24 T cell receptor beta chains presented below share a single source sample, sequenced in a study of lymphopenia after photon versus proton radiotherapy. Only in-frame clones appear in the TCRdb table, and some are missing; sequencing was by immunoSEQ multiplex PCR. This table has roughly 23,000 clones, approximately 90% appearing once. The material sequenced was peripheral blood, taken from a patient treated with proton-based radiotherapy. Source of these receptors: a man at least 80 years old with esophageal cancer.

The chain uses TRBV2 and TRBJ2-3; D perhaps matches TRBD2 (5 bases). The germline gives CDR1 SNHLY, CDR2 FYNNEI. V was cut by 7 bases and J by 5 bases, with 16 bases left in between. There are 14 residues in the CDR3. CDR3 coding DNA: TGTGCCAGCACCCCGAGCGGTACTCTAGATACGCAGTATTTT. It translates to CASTPSGTLDTQYF.

The V gene is TRBV5-1, the J gene TRBJ2-5; TRBD2 agrees at 12 bases. V lost 4 bases to trimming and J lost 4 bases; unmatched junction nucleotides: 2. Germline CDR1 SGHRS, CDR2 YFSETQ. The CDR3 has 14 residues. The CDR3 region has the DNA TGCGCCAGCAGCCCGGGACTAGCGGGAGAGACCCAGTACTTC. It codes for CASSPGLAGETQYF.

The CDR3 sequence is CASSLEGTVDSPLHF. CDR3 sequence (DNA): TGTGCCAGCAGCTTAGAGGGGACCGTCGACTCACCCCTCCACTTT. The V and J genes are TRBV7-9 and TRBJ1-6; D possibly corresponds to TRBD1 (5 bases). Per the germline V gene, CDR1 is SEHNR and CDR2 is FQNEAQ (reference sequence). This CDR3 is built from 15 residues. Deletions cut 1 base from V and 10 bases from J, with 14 bases between.

For this clone: The junction departs from germline at one end; a sequencing error may be responsible. This chain links TRBV13 with TRBJ2-3; D ambiguous. CDR3 length equals 14 residues. Germline V lookup: CDR1 PRHDT, CDR2 FYEKMQ (reference sequence). The CDR3 region is CASSLGGGALMDFF. The CDR3 region has the DNA TGTGCCAGCAGCTTAGGGGGTGGCGCGTTAATGGATTTTTTT.

The rearrangement links TRBV18 to TRBJ1-5, with TRBD1 identical over 8 bases. The CDR3 has 17 amino acids. Germline V gene lookup returns CDR1 KGHSH and CDR2 LQKENI. Trimming took 2 bases from V and 3 from J; bases not matched to a gene: 9. The CDR3 protein is CASSPSLQGVINQPQHF. DNA for the CDR3: TGTGCCAGCTCACCATCCCTACAGGGGGTGATCAATCAGCCCCAGCATTTT.

The J gene is TRBJ1-1, the V gene TRBV19; TRBD1 aligns across 8 bases. The CDR3 is 18 amino acids. After removal of 7 bases from V and 0 bases from J, the junction contained 16 bases not matched to a gene. CDR1 LNHDA and CDR2 SQIVND come from the germline V gene (reference sequence). The CDR3 sequence: CASTNARGTGRMNTEAFF. CDR3 DNA sequence: TGTGCCAGTACAAACGCGCGGGGGACAGGCCGAATGAACACTGAAGCTTTCTTT.

The chain recombines TRBV29-1 with TRBJ1-3, with 7 bases identical to TRBD1. The V and J ends lost 6 bases and 4 bases, in that order; junction bases with no gene match: 6. Germline lookup yields CDR1 SQVTM and CDR2 ANQGSEA. The CDR3 covers 13 residues. The CDR3 nucleotides read TGCAGCGTCGCAGGGGGTCCCGGAAACACCATATATTTT. Its protein product is CSVAGGPGNTIYF. The whole variable domain, remainder taken from reference TRBV29-1 and TRBJ1-3, is SAVISQKPSRDICQRGTSLTIQCQVDSQVTMMFWYRQQPGQSLTLIATANQGSEATYESGFVIDKFPISRPNLTFSTLTVSNMSPEDSSIYLCSVAGGPGNTIYFGEGSWLTVV.

This clone was counted once. The CDR3 DNA is TGTGCCAGCAGTGAATTATATAATGGCTACACCTTC. Protein sequence: CASSELYNGYTF. The chain carries TRBV25-1 and TRBJ1-2; D unclear. This CDR3 contains 12 residues. V lost 1 base and J 6 bases, leaving 6 bases between the germline ends. Germline lookup yields CDR1 MGHDK and CDR2 SYGVNS.

CDR3: CASRGGGGTDTQYF. CDR3 bases: TGTGCCAGCAGGGGCGGGGGTGGCACAGATACGCAGTATTTT. The rearrangement links TRBV6-6 to TRBJ2-3; the match to TRBD2 covers 7 bases. The V gene's germline CDR1 is MNHNY and CDR2 SVGAGI (reference sequence). The CDR3 spans 14 residues. V lost 6 bases, J lost 1 base, and 4 bases stayed unmatched.

The V gene is TRBV6-5, the J gene TRBJ1-5; the D is unclear. In germline, CDR1 is MNHEY, CDR2 SVGAGI. V was clipped by 6 bases and J by 0 bases, with 6 bases between them. The CDR3 has 13 residues. The CDR3 DNA reads TGTGCCAGCAGGTCGTATAGCAATCAGCCCCAGCATTTT. Protein: CASRSYSNQPQHF.

V and J are TRBV25-1 and TRBJ2-5; TRBD1 or TRBD2 may be the D gene (5 bases each). Germline V lookup: CDR1 MGHDK, CDR2 SYGVNS. Trimming took 1 base from V and 3 from J, leaving 9 bases between them. This CDR3 spans 14 amino acids. The CDR3 DNA reads TGTGCCAGCAGTGAATTCGGGACCGAAGAGACCCAGTACTTC. Protein: CASSEFGTEETQYF.

This clone was counted only a few times. The chain employs TRBV30 and TRBJ1-6; perhaps TRBD1 as D (5 bases). CDR1 and CDR2 (germline): GTSNPN, SVGIG (reference sequence). The CDR3 is made up of 15 amino acids. V lost 0 bases and J lost 10, with 16 bases in between. DNA of the CDR3: TGTGCCTGGAGTGTACTCAGGGCGGCCCGATCACCCCTCCACTTT. Translation: CAWSVLRAARSPLHF. The variable domain in full, with the rest retrieved from reference TRBV30 and TRBJ1-6, is SQTIHQWPATLVQPVGSPLSLECTVEGTSNPNLYWYRQAAGRGLQLLFYSVGIGQISSEVPQNLSASRPQDRQFILSSKKLLLSDSGFYLCAWSVLRAARSPLHFGNGTRLTVT.

The J gene is TRBJ1-3, the V gene TRBV6-6; D perhaps matches TRBD1 (6 bases). Germline lookup yields CDR1 MNHNY and CDR2 SVGAGI (reference sequence). The CDR3 is 15 residues long. The V gene lost 7 bases and the J gene lost 0 bases, with 13 bases spanning the gap. The DNA of the CDR3 is TGTGCCAGCACCCCGGGACACGACTCTGGAAACACCATATATTTT. Its translation: CASTPGHDSGNTIYF.

The chain couples TRBV18 to TRBJ1-2, with TRBD1 as a possible D gene (5 bases). V lost 2 bases and J 3 bases, leaving 13 bases between the germline ends. The germline CDR1 and CDR2 sequences are KGHSH and LQKENI. This CDR3 is built from 15 residues. The CDR3 here is CASSPSGGVDYGYTF. CDR3 DNA: TGTGCCAGCTCACCAAGTGGGGGAGTCGACTATGGCTACACCTTC.

The chain uses TRBV6-5 and TRBJ2-1, with D possibly being TRBD1 (6 bases). V lost 8 bases, J lost 11 bases, and 19 bases lay in between. The V gene's germline CDR1 is MNHEY and CDR2 SVGAGI. This CDR3 is 13 amino acids long. The CDR3, as DNA: TGTGCCAGCCGGGCAGGGGCCCTAAAGCAGCAGTTCTTC. Protein sequence: CASRAGALKQQFF.

V usage is TRBV7-2 and J usage is TRBJ2-7; D is unclear. V shed 0 bases and J shed 2 bases, with 11 bases lying between them. Germline lookup yields CDR1 SGHTA and CDR2 FQGNSA. CDR3 length equals 15 residues. The CDR3 sequence is CASSLAGRGAYEQYF. The CDR3 region has the DNA TGTGCCAGCAGCTTAGCGGGTAGAGGAGCCTACGAGCAGTACTTC.

The V gene is TRBV5-4, the J gene TRBJ2-5, with D possibly being TRBD1 (6 bases). This CDR3 is built from 13 residues. Germline values: CDR1 SGHNT, CDR2 YYREEE (reference sequence). V was trimmed by 0 bases and J by 5 bases, leaving 8 bases between them. The CDR3, as DNA: TGTGCCAGCAGCTTGGACAGGGCCGAGACCCAGTACTTC. Translating gives CASSLDRAETQYF.

This chain connects TRBV2 to TRBJ2-3, with 9 bases lining up with TRBD1. The V and J ends lost 8 bases and 3 bases, in that order; junction bases with no gene match: 6. This CDR3 region has 14 residues. Germline loops: CDR1 SNHLY, CDR2 FYNNEI. The CDR3 protein is CASVGQGRTDTQYF. DNA of the CDR3: TGTGCCAGCGTAGGACAGGGGCGAACAGATACGCAGTATTTT.

The V call is TRBV11-2, the J call TRBJ2-2; D is ambiguous. Germline V gene data show CDR1 as SGHAT and CDR2 as FQNNGV. Trimming took 1 base from V and 4 from J, leaving 4 bases between them. The CDR3 has 13 amino acids. The CDR3 is CASSLGSTGELFF. The CDR3 bases are TGTGCCAGCAGCTTAGGCAGCACCGGGGAGCTGTTTTTT.

This chain uses TRBV4-2 with TRBJ1-2; the D gene is possibly TRBD1 (5 bases). The V end lost 2 bases, the J end lost 5 bases, and 12 bases lay between the germline ends. The CDR3 spans 14 residues. Per germline, CDR1 LGHNA and CDR2 YNFKEQ. CDR3 sequence reads: CASSQNRAGYGYTF. The CDR3 nucleotides are TGTGCCAGCAGCCAAAATCGGGCAGGGTATGGCTACACCTTC.

The J gene is TRBJ1-2, the V gene TRBV5-8; D is unclear. Trimming removed 4 bases at V and 8 bases at J, with 12 bases between. The CDR3 contains 12 residues. Germline CDR1 reads SGHTS; CDR2 reads YDEGEE. The CDR3 nucleotides read TGTGCCAGCAGCGGTTGGAGTAGGGGCTACACCTTC. Amino acids: CASSGWSRGYTF.

The rearrangement joins TRBV11-2 to TRBJ2-3, with unresolved D. Deletions cut 5 bases from V and 11 bases from J, with 11 bases between. Germline V lookup: CDR1 SGHAT, CDR2 FQNNGV. This CDR3 has 11 residues. CDR3 protein: CASSAFEKQYF. CDR3 DNA: TGTGCCAGCAGCGCCTTTGAGAAGCAGTATTTT.

The CDR3: CASSFLGQLQFF. CDR3 DNA: TGTGCCAGCAGTTTCCTGGGGCAGTTGCAGTTCTTC. The chain links TRBV6-6 to TRBJ2-1, with a weak D call TRBD1 (5 bases). CDR1 and CDR2 (germline): MNHNY, SVGAGI (reference sequence). Trimming shortened V by 4 bases and J by 12 bases, and 13 bases separated the two germline ends. This CDR3 is built from 12 residues.

This clone was observed a single time. This chain connects TRBV5-6 to TRBJ2-7; the match to TRBD2 covers 10 bases. The junction had 5 bases not matched to a gene; V was cut back by 0 bases and J by 2 bases. The germline gives CDR1 SGHDT, CDR2 YYEEEE. CDR3 length: 16 amino acids. This CDR3 reads CASSLGGLAGAYEQYF. CDR3 nucleotide sequence: TGTGCCAGCAGCTTGGGAGGGCTAGCGGGGGCCTACGAGCAGTACTTC.